These 23 T cell receptor beta chains were all obtained from the same sample, sequenced in a study of T cell responses to AZD1222 COVID-19 vaccine. TCRdb's table, derived via immunoSEQ multiplex PCR, lists solely in-frame clones and lacks some. This sample carries roughly 180,000 clones, approximately 91% of them seen once, and the ten largest clones take roughly 3.5%. The source was peripheral blood, collected 28 days after the second AZD1222 dose. Source of these receptors: an adult who received the AZD1222 COVID-19 vaccine.

The V call is TRBV28, the J call TRBJ2-2, with 7 bases fitting TRBD2. The CDR3 extends over 18 amino acids. Trimming cost V 6 bases and J 5 bases; bases outside gene matches: 18. The germline CDR1 and CDR2 sequences are MDHEN and SYDVKM. CDR3 residues: CASSLLEGRRGRTGELFF. The CDR3 bases are TGTGCCAGCAGCCTCTTGGAGGGGAGGCGGGGGAGGACCGGGGAGCTGTTTTTT.

This clone was counted once. This rearrangement joins TRBV28 to TRBJ2-7; TRBD1 agrees at 7 bases. CDR3 length: 17 amino acids. CDR1 is MDHEN, CDR2 SYDVKM, per germline. Unmatched junction bases numbered 17, after V lost 6 bases and J lost 3 bases. This CDR3 reads CASSSRYRDRTFYEQYF. For the CDR3, the DNA is TGTGCCAGCAGCTCTCGTTACCGGGACAGAACTTTCTACGAGCAGTACTTC.

The chain combines TRBV28 with TRBJ2-5; D is possibly TRBD1 (6 bases). The V gene's germline CDR1 is MDHEN and CDR2 SYDVKM. The V and J ends lost 6 bases and 4 bases respectively, with 21 bases between them. The CDR3 covers 16 residues. The CDR3 loop reads CASSTPWTEGPETQYF. In DNA, the CDR3 is TGTGCCAGCAGCACACCATGGACAGAGGGCCCAGAGACCCAGTACTTC.

Notes on this clone: The same CDR3 is also encoded by other DNA sequences in this sample. This chain links TRBV7-3 with TRBJ2-5, with 7 bases fitting TRBD2. The germline V gene has CDR1 SGHTA and CDR2 FQGTGA. V shed 2 bases and J 4 bases; nucleotides not matched to a gene: 1. The CDR3 loop spans 13 amino acids. Written as DNA, the CDR3 is TGTGCCAGCAGCTTAGGGAGGGGAGAGACCCAGTACTTC. This gives the protein CASSLGRGETQYF.

A single count supports this clone. The chain recombines TRBV30 with TRBJ1-3; D remains unclear. The CDR3 consists of 16 residues. The ends were cut back, 3 bases at V and 3 bases at J, with 18 bases in the middle. Germline lookup yields CDR1 GTSNPN and CDR2 SVGIG (reference sequence). This CDR3 is CAWSPGTSELGNTIYF. DNA for the CDR3: TGTGCCTGGAGCCCCGGTACATCAGAGCTTGGAAACACCATATATTTT.

The chain uses TRBV28 and TRBJ1-2; no reliable D call. Trimming stripped 2 bases from V and 8 bases from J, with 15 bases between. The length of the CDR3 is 14 residues. Germline CDR1 reads MDHEN; CDR2 reads SYDVKM. The CDR3 loop reads CASSLERVAEGYTF. The DNA for the CDR3 is TGTGCCAGCAGTTTAGAAAGGGTAGCTGAGGGCTACACCTTC.

J is TRBJ2-3 and V is TRBV5-6; 11 bases map to TRBD2. Losses at the gene ends were 0 bases for V and 4 bases for J; bases not matched to a gene: 4. CDR1 SGHDT and CDR2 YYEEEE come from the germline V gene. CDR3 size: 16 residues. The DNA of the CDR3 is TGTGCCAGCAGCTTGGTTAGCGGGAGGGTTTCAGATACGCAGTATTTT. Its protein product is CASSLVSGRVSDTQYF.

V usage is TRBV4-3 and J usage is TRBJ2-1; D perhaps matches TRBD2 (6 bases). CDR1 and CDR2 from the germline V gene are LGHNA and YSLEER. V gave up 3 bases and J gave up 9 bases, with 15 bases separating them. CDR3 length: 14 residues. CDR3 region: CASSHNELAREQFF. DNA for the CDR3: TGCGCCAGCAGCCACAACGAACTAGCCCGTGAGCAGTTCTTC.

The V gene is TRBV3-1 (or the pseudogene TRBV3-2), the J gene TRBJ1-3; D is uncertain. CDR1 is LGHDT, CDR2 YNNKEL, per germline (reference sequence). V dropped 5 bases and J dropped 7 bases, with 9 bases sitting between them. The CDR3 runs 12 residues. This chain's CDR3 is CASSGSSNTIYF. The CDR3 DNA follows: TGTGCCAGCAGCGGGAGTAGTAACACCATATATTTT.

The chain carries TRBV5-1 and TRBJ2-5; 10 positions match TRBD1. The ends lost 4 bases at V and 1 base at J; junction bases unmatched: 7. This CDR3 is built from 16 residues. Germline assignment: CDR1 SGHRS and CDR2 YFSETQ. CDR3: CASSESDRGSQETQYF. CDR3 nucleotides: TGCGCCAGCAGCGAGTCGGACAGGGGGTCCCAAGAGACCCAGTACTTC. The full variable domain, with the rest looked up from reference TRBV5-1 and TRBJ2-5, is KAGVTQTPRYLIKTRGQQVTLSCSPISGHRSVSWYQQTPGQGLQFLFEYFSETQRNKGNFPGRFSGRQFSNSRSEMNVSTLELGDSALYLCASSESDRGSQETQYFGPGTRLLVL.

CDR3 nucleotide sequence: TGTGCCACCACTCAGGGAGGGACATTAAACTATGGCTACACCTTC. Translating gives CATTQGGTLNYGYTF. This rearrangement joins TRBV28 to TRBJ1-2; D may be TRBD1 (6 bases). V shed 10 bases and J shed 2 bases, with 20 bases lying between them. This CDR3 has 15 residues. CDR1 and CDR2 from the germline V gene are MDHEN and SYDVKM.

The CDR3, as DNA: TGTGCCAGCAGCTTGATATTTACGTCAGGAACTCCTGGGGGTTATGGCTACACCTTC. Translation: CASSLIFTSGTPGGYGYTF. This chain joins TRBV5-8 and TRBJ1-2; a weak D match, TRBD1 (5 bases). The CDR3 contains 19 residues. CDR1 and CDR2 from the germline V gene are SGHTS and YDEGEE. With 1 base removed from V and 5 bases from J, the gap between germline ends came to 27 bases.

The chain employs TRBV5-1 and TRBJ1-5, with D uncertain. V lost 0 bases, J lost 7 bases, and 14 bases lay in between. The CDR3 extends over 15 amino acids. Germline CDR1 SGHRS, CDR2 YFSETQ. The CDR3 nucleotides read TGCGCCAGCAGCTTGGAAGGAAATTTCAAACAGCCCCAGCATTTT. Encoded protein: CASSLEGNFKQPQHF.

The chain links TRBV28 to TRBJ2-7, with TRBD1 identical over 7 bases. V was clipped by 5 bases and J by 2 bases; unmatched bases: 6. Germline values: CDR1 MDHEN, CDR2 SYDVKM. The CDR3 contains 14 residues. This chain's CDR3 is CASSPLGQTYEQYF. The CDR3 DNA is TGTGCCAGCAGTCCCCTGGGACAGACCTACGAGCAGTACTTC.

V gene TRBV21-1 combines with J gene TRBJ2-1; no check of the table's D call, TRBD2, against the DNA was made. TRBV21-1 represents a pseudogene. This CDR3 comprises 14 residues. The DNA of the CDR3 is TGTGCCATCAGTCAGGCTAGCGGGTACAATGAGCAGTTCTTC. Amino acid sequence: CAISQASGYNEQFF.

V gene TRBV11-2 combines with J gene TRBJ2-7; 8 nucleotides agree with TRBD2. Germline loops: CDR1 SGHAT, CDR2 FQNNGV. This CDR3 is built from 14 residues. Losses at the gene ends were 6 bases for V and 7 bases for J; bases not matched to a gene: 11. This CDR3 reads CASSQSAGVWEQYF. CDR3 bases: TGTGCCAGCAGTCAATCAGCGGGAGTGTGGGAGCAGTACTTC.

This clone was detected only once. This sequence joins TRBV7-3 and TRBJ2-2; D may be TRBD1 or TRBD2 (5 bases each). V was shortened by 1 base and J by 2 bases, with 8 bases between the two germline ends. CDR1 and CDR2 from the germline V gene are SGHTA and FQGTGA. This CDR3 spans 15 amino acids. The CDR3 sequence is CASSLRGVNTGELFF. The CDR3 nucleotides are TGTGCCAGCAGCTTAAGAGGGGTCAACACCGGGGAGCTGTTTTTT.

The chain joins TRBV5-8 to TRBJ2-7; TRBD1 matches at 9 bases. This CDR3 has 17 amino acids. The junction had 13 bases not matched to a gene; V was cut back by 4 bases and J by 2 bases. Germline lookup yields CDR1 SGHTS and CDR2 YDEGEE. The chain's CDR3 is CASSPDRGFDVPYEQYF. In DNA, the CDR3 is TGTGCCAGCAGCCCGGACAGGGGATTTGACGTTCCCTACGAGCAGTACTTC.

The chain employs TRBV9 and TRBJ2-7; D perhaps matches TRBD1 (5 bases). Trimming took 0 bases from V and 5 from J, leaving 9 bases between them. CDR1 and CDR2 (germline): SGDLS, YYNGEE. The CDR3 spans 13 residues. The CDR3 region is CASSVASRDEQYF. The CDR3 DNA sequence: TGTGCCAGCAGCGTAGCTTCCAGGGACGAGCAGTACTTC.

The chain employs TRBV10-2 and TRBJ2-3; no clear D. Germline V CDR1 and CDR2: WSHSY, SAAADI. The CDR3 consists of 15 residues. Trimming took off 5 bases at V and 0 bases at J, with 12 bases between the two ends. As DNA, the CDR3 is TGCGCCAGCAGTCAAGGGCTCTCGAGCACAGATACGCAGTATTTT. The encoded protein is CASSQGLSSTDTQYF.

This clone turned up a few times. This chain connects TRBV7-9 to TRBJ2-7, with D uncertain. The germline V gene encodes CDR1 SEHNR and CDR2 FQNEAQ (reference sequence). V lost 5 bases and J 1 base, leaving 9 bases between the germline ends. The CDR3 has 13 amino acids. CDR3 region: CASSIGGSYEQYF. CDR3 nucleotide sequence: TGTGCCAGCAGCATAGGTGGGTCCTACGAGCAGTACTTC.

The chain uses TRBV14 and TRBJ1-5; D possibly corresponds to TRBD1 (5 bases). The V end lost 1 base, the J end lost 5 bases, and 9 bases lay between the germline ends. From germline, CDR1 is SGHDN and CDR2 FVKESK. The CDR3 is 14 amino acids. CDR3 nucleotides: TGTGCCAGCAGCCAAGCAGGGTCCCATCAGCCCCAGCATTTT. Protein: CASSQAGSHQPQHF.

The V gene is TRBV7-2, the J gene TRBJ2-7, with 7 bases matching TRBD2. The germline V gene encodes CDR1 SGHTA and CDR2 FQGNSA. The length of the CDR3 is 13 residues. Trimming at V came to 3 bases and at J to 3 bases, leaving 2 bases not matched to a gene. This CDR3 is CASSLGGVYEQYF. The CDR3, as DNA: TGTGCCAGCAGCTTGGGGGGGGTCTACGAGCAGTACTTC.